The source of this TCR beta chain is a study of blood T cell repertoires in COVID-19 (dated by TCRdb to 2020 to 2022). Regarding the study in general: Collaborator samples came from the United States, Italy and Spain and covered acute and convalescent phases of COVID-19. The prospective study material was composed of cDNA or gDNA derived from T cells, B-cell-depleted T cells, or PBMCs. Deeply sampled blood TCRbeta repertoires from subjects exposed to, actively infected with, or recovered from COVID-19 were included in the dataset. The repertoires were released in a freely available public database meant as a resource for research on the immune response to SARS-CoV-2. Samples came from the ongoing ImmuneRACE study (first 160 participants) plus 1,254 subjects from 6 global collaborators. The sample metadata nearly always contained a de-identified subject ID, COVID-19 status, age in years and sex. HLA class I and class II types, where available, came from metadata supplied by the sample provider rather than from assay-based typing. Here is what the overall study found, with its caveats: Clinical and demographic metadata were provided uncurated, with the amount varying by source and participant.

V lost 3 bases and J lost 7 bases; the stretch between them is 13 bases long. The CDR3 measures 13 amino acids from cysteine to phenylalanine. The DNA shown is the 39-base CDR3, in frame from base 1. As regards this clone: The antigen it recognizes is unknown. No per-base quality is available; no much larger clone lies one base away.

A second Seattle source provided samples from volunteer blood donors who had recovered from COVID-19. Each collaborating institution followed its own protocols to collect whole blood in K2EDTA tubes. Collaborator samples were shipped for TCRbeta analysis as frozen whole blood, isolated PBMCs, or DNA extracted from either sample type. The immunoSEQ Assay, a bias-controlled multiplex PCR, was used to amplify TCRbeta CDR3 regions from genomic DNA. Processing in the source paper ran as follows. The number of nucleated cells in each sample was estimated from the amplification of reference gene primers within the assay. To quantify the absolute abundance of each unique TCRbeta CDR3 rearrangement, sequence reads were collapsed and filtered. For each sample, productive Simpson clonality was calculated by taking the square root of Simpson's diversity index across productive rearrangements. As stored in TCRdb, this immuneACCESS dataset retains in-frame rearrangements with V and J assigned. A fraction of the clones does not appear; measured against another copy, unresolved V genes explain less than half of the discrepancy, and the remainder lacks a known reason. That table furnishes V, J and clone size, whereas the DNA furnished D and trimming. The sample includes around 250,000 clones, with under 90% observed a single time. The ten largest account for about 0.94% of the sample.

Sequencing used peripheral blood. The clonotype was recovered from a woman aged 40 to 50 who had recovered from COVID-19. The V and J genes are TRBV12-3 or TRBV12-4 and TRBJ2-7; matching of 7 bases hints at TRBD1 as the D gene. The CDR3 protein sequence reads: CASSFTGAGEQYF. The sequenced DNA: TGTGCCAGCAGTTTCACAGGGGCGGGGGAGCAGTACTTC.